This TCR beta chain was recorded in a study of identifying expanded T cells in peripheral blood. Profiling relied on immunoSEQ multiplex PCR, and the TCRdb table lists in-frame clones only, not all of them. The data show 100,000 to 150,000 clones, approximately 86% seen once. The CDR3 is 15 residues long. The V and J ends lost 4 bases and 4 bases, in that order; junction bases with no gene match: 5. Germline V gene sequence: CDR1 SGDLS, CDR2 YYNGEE. The gene calls are TRBV9 and TRBJ2-1, with TRBD2 identical over 10 bases. Material: blood. The origin of this receptor is a person aged 18 to 70 in good health. In DNA, the CDR3 is TGTGCCAGCAGCCCTAGCGGGGGAACTTACAATGAGCAGTTCTTC. Its protein product is CASSPSGGTYNEQFF.